The clone carrying this T cell receptor beta chain was found a few times. The antigen remains unidentified. This specimen belongs to a study of early T cells in non-severe SARS-CoV-2 infection. About the research overall: Alpha and beta chains were unpaired, from unsorted whole-blood bulk RNA.

cDNA molecules, individually, were tagged with unique molecular identifiers. Via MiXCR, TCRdb re-called the 5' RACE reads, giving one row per CDR3 protein. The sample yields around 71,000 distinct CDR3 sequences, around 13% seen once. General study points: In VDJdb matching, anti-spike CD8 responses were favored while private and CD4 specificities went missing.

The clonotype was recovered from an adult who was a healthcare worker with PCR-confirmed SARS-CoV-2 infection or an uninfected control (not recorded which). The sequences come from whole blood, collected at baseline.

CDR3: CASSRTGPYEQYF. In DNA form, the CDR3 reads TGTGCCAGCAGCCGGACTGGACCCTACGAGCAGTACTTC. This rearrangement joins TRBV7-9 to TRBJ2-7; D may be TRBD2 (5 bases). The CDR3 loop spans 13 amino acids. The germline gives CDR1 SEHNR, CDR2 FQNEAQ (reference sequence). Trimming took 5 bases from V and 2 from J, leaving 10 bases between them.